This T cell receptor (beta chain) comes out of a study of T cells in Graves' hyperthyroidism and ophthalmopathy (dated by TCRdb to between 2017 and 2020). With respect to the entire study: Peripheral blood was sampled at the time of initial diagnosis, prior to any treatment. In several Graves' hyperthyroidism patients, the study also compared T-cell repertoires from thyroid tissue with T-cell repertoires from blood. The roughly 100 discovery patients were randomly divided into training and test sets at a 7:3 ratio. Whether ophthalmopathy could be predicted prospectively was tested in an independent validation cohort made up of fewer than 20 hyperthyroidism patients plus 17 patients who later progressed to ophthalmopathy. Following sampling, methimazole starting at 30 mg daily was given to hyperthyroidism patients, and high-dose intravenous methylprednisolone was given to ophthalmopathy patients. TCR V-J signatures able to tell the groups apart were searched for in a discovery cohort of 100 patients, of whom approximately 40 had Graves' ophthalmopathy and roughly 59 had stable Graves' hyperthyroidism. According to the paper, TCR Vbeta CDR3 sequencing was carried out on 135 peripheral blood samples, which came from fewer than 50 ophthalmopathy, about 75 hyperthyroidism and approximately 17 progressor patients. What the authors observed across the whole study: In validation, the model predicted progression to ophthalmopathy a median of about 6.8 months before onset, with roughly 70% sensitivity and roughly 72% specificity. Most expanded thyroid clonotypes (frequency above 0.001) were also found in blood, which suggests that blood repertoires may mirror thyroid immune responses. Ophthalmopathy was separated from stable hyperthyroidism by a 13 V-J signature model, with around 90% sensitivity and about 81% specificity obtained in cross-validation and 80%/75% obtained in testing. Sample size was not statistically predetermined, and blinding of investigators to group allocation was not performed.

In the ophthalmopathy patients, disease was moderately to severely active, with a Clinical Activity Score of 3 or more, a NOSPECS grade of 4 or more, and a duration of less than 3 months. Patients with uncontrolled infections, other autoimmune diseases, pregnancy or lactation were excluded. Diagnoses relied on clinical symptoms, serum thyroxine and TRAb, thyroid ultrasound and orbital computed tomography. PBMCs were separated from 10 ml of fresh peripheral blood using Ficoll-Paque density gradient centrifugation. Trizol reagent was used to extract total RNA, and RNA quality was then checked on an Agilent 2100 Bioanalyzer. A note on this clonotype: It lacks a known antigen. No much larger clone exists at a distance of one base, and base qualities are not known.

Amplification of TCR beta CDR3 regions was carried out from RNA transcripts. The first round of RT-PCR for the TCR CDR3 was performed with the HTBI primer set and the Qiagen OneStep RT-PCR kit. Libraries were constructed in a second round of multiplex PCR, after which size selection and purification were performed. Libraries were sequenced paired-end with 100 bp reads on an Illumina HiSeq2000. In the authors' own workflow: SOAPnuke was used to process the raw data, throwing out any read that contained adapters or uncalled bases, had a mean Phred below 15, or lacked an exact constant-primer or identifier match. High-quality paired reads were merged using COPE v1.2.5, and each unique nucleotide sequence was defined as a clonotype. MiTCR v1.1 was used to align clonotypes to the IMGT TRBV, TRBD and TRBJ reference segments. Analysis was restricted to V-J combinations with a frequency above 0.0001, which covered about 99% of repertoires. The TCS score was defined as the ratio of F50 (clonal expansion) to E x V (chaos), calculated using BLOSUM62-based TCRdist between CDR3 peptides within each V-J. Welch's t-statistics and random forest reduced roughly 530 V-J features to some 14, which were used in a naive Bayes classifier (R e1071). TCRdb handled the public reads itself, with Q25 trimming in fastp and clone calling in MiXCR, and kept productive beta chains. Entries are consolidated by CDR3 protein sequence, retaining the most common genes and DNA. For this entry, the V and J calls and clone size follow TCRdb and not the study's own pipeline. Within this sample are hundreds of thousands of distinct CDR3 sequences, with around a quarter of them counted one time only. Approximately 10% of the sample goes to the ten largest clones.

CDR1 and CDR2 were assigned from the germline V gene as SQVTM and ANQGSEA. The trim is 0 bases for V and 1 base for J, with a gap of 9 bases between the germline ends. Including the terminal cysteine and phenylalanine, the CDR3 comprises 14 residues. Here the CDR3 DNA is all that survives: 42 bases in frame from base 1. This TCR derives from a young woman with Graves' ophthalmopathy. The chain was built from TRBV29-1 and TRBJ1-1, with the D gene not clear enough to name. Material for sequencing was blood. The nucleotides are TGCAGCGTTGAAGACCCTACAGAGAACACTGAAGCTTTCTTT. Its protein product is CSVEDPTENTEAFF.